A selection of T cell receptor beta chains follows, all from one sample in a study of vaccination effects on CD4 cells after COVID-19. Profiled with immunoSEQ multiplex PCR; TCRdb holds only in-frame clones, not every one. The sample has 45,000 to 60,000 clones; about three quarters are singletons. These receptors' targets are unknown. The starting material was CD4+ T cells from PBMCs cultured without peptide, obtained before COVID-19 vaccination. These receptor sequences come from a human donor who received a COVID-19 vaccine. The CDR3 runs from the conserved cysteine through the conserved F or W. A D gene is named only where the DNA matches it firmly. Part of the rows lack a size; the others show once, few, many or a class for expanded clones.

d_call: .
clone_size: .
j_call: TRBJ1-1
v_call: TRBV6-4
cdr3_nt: TGTGCCAGCAGTGAACAGTTAAACACTGAAGCTTTCTTT
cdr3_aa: CASSEQLNTEAFF

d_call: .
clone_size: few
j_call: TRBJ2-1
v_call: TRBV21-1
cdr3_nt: TGTGCCAGCAGCAGGCCCGTGAGCTCCTACAATGAGCAGTTCTTC
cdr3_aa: CASSRPVSSYNEQFF

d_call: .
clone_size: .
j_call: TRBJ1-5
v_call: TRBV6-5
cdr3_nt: TGTGCCAGCAGGGGGGACGGATACAATCAGCCCCAGCATTTT
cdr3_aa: CASRGDGYNQPQHF

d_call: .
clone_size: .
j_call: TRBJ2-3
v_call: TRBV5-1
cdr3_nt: TGCGCCAGCAGCTTGGCAGGGTACGCAAGGGGACCGACAGATACGCAGTATTTT
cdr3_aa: CASSLAGYARGPTDTQYF

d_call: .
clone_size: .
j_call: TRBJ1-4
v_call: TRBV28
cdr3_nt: TGTGCCAGCAGTCTCCCCGGGGGCGGAGAAAAACTGTTTTTT
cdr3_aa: CASSLPGGGEKLFF

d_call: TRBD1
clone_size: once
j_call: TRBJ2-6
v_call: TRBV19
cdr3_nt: TGTGCCAGAGTTTCGGACCGGGACAGGGGCAAGAGCTCTGGGGCCAACGTCCTGACTTTC
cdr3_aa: CARVSDRDRGKSSGANVLTF

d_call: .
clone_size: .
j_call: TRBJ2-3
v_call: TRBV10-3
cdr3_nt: TGTGCCATTTCTATTGGTTTAGATACGCAGTATTTT
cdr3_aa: CAISIGLDTQYF

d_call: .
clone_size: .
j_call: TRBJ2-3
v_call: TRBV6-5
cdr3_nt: TGTGCCAGCAGTTCCTATACGGGAGATACGCAGTATTTT
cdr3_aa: CASSSYTGDTQYF

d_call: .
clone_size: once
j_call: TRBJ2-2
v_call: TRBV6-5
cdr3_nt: TGTGCCAGCAGCTTTACAGCGAACACCGGGGAGCTGTTTTTT
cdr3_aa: CASSFTANTGELFF

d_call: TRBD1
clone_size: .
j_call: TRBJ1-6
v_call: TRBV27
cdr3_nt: TGTGCCAGCAGGAGCCCGGGACAGGGCTTTTCACCCCTCCACTTT
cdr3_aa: CASRSPGQGFSPLHF

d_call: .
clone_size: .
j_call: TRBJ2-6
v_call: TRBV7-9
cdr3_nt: TGTGCCAGCAGCGAGAAGGGTCTTGGGGCCAACGTCCTGACTTTC
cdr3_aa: CASSEKGLGANVLTF

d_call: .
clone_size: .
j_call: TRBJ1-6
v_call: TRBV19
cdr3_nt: TGTGCCAGTAGTTACCGGACAGTTAATTCACCCCTCCACTTT
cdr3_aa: CASSYRTVNSPLHF

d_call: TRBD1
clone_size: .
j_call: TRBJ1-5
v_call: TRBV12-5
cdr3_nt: TGTGCTAGTGGTGCCGGGGCAGGGGGTGGCAATCAGCCCCAGCATTTT
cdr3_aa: CASGAGAGGGNQPQHF

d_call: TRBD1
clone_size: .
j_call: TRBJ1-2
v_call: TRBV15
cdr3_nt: TGTGCCACCAAACCGGGACAGAACTATGGCTACACCTTC
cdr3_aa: CATKPGQNYGYTF

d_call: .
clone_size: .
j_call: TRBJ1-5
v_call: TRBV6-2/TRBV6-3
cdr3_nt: TGTGCCAGCAGTTTCAACAGTGGCGGTCAGCCCCAGCATTTT
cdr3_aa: CASSFNSGGQPQHF

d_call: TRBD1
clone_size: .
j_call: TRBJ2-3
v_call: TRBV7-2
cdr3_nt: TGTGCCAGCAGCCCAGGGGGCGTTAGCACAGATACGCAGTATTTT
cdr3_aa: CASSPGGVSTDTQYF

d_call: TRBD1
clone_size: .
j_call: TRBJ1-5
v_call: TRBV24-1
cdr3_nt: TGTGCCACGCGCGGGACAGGGGGCGATCAGCCCCAGCATTTT
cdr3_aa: CATRGTGGDQPQHF

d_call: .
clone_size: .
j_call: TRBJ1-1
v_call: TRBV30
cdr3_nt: TGTGCCTGGAGTAGGGTCTCTGAAGCTTTCTTT
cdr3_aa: CAWSRVSEAFF

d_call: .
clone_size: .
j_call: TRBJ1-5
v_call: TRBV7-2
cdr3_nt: TGTGCCAGCACCCCCGGGGGGGGAAGCAATCAGCCCCAGCATTTT
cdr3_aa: CASTPGGGSNQPQHF

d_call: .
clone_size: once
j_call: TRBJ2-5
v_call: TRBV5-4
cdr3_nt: TGTGCCAGCAGCGGGAGAATACAAGAGACCCAGTACTTC
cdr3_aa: CASSGRIQETQYF

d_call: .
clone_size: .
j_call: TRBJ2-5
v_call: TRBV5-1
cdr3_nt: TGCGCCAGCAGCTTGGCTGGCAACCAAGAGACCCAGTACTTC
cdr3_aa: CASSLAGNQETQYF

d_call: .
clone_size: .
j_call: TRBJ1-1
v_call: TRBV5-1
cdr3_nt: TGCGCCAGCAGCTTGAGGGCAGGGATGAACACTGAAGCTTTCTTT
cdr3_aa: CASSLRAGMNTEAFF

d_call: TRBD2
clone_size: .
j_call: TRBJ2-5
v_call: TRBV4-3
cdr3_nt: TGCGCCAGCAGCCCCGGGACGGGACTAGCGATGGAGACCCAGTACTTC
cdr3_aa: CASSPGTGLAMETQYF

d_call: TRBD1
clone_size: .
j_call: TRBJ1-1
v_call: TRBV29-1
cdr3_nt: TGCAGCGTTACCGGGACAGGGATTAGTGAAGCTTTCTTT
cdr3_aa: CSVTGTGISEAFF

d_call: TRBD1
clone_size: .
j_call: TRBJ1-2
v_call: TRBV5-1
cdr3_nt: TGCGCCAGCAGCGTTCGGACAGGGCTGGATGGCTACACCTTC
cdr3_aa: CASSVRTGLDGYTF

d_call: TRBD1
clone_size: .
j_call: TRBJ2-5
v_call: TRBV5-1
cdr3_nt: TGCGCCAGCAGCCTAACAGGGGGCGTATCAGAGACCCAGTACTTC
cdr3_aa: CASSLTGGVSETQYF

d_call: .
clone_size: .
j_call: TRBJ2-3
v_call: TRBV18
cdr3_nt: TGTGCCAGCTCACCACGGTCGCGCAGTTCAGATACGCAGTATTTT
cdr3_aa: CASSPRSRSSDTQYF

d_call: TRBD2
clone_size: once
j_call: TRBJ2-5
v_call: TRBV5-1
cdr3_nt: TGCGCCAGCAGCTTGCCTGTAGGGGAGGGGACCCAGTACTTC
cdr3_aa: CASSLPVGEGTQYF

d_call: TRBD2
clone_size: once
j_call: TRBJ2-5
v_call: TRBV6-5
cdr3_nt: TGTGCCAGCACTAGGACTAGCGGGGGGCAAGAGACCCAGTACTTC
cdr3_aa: CASTRTSGGQETQYF

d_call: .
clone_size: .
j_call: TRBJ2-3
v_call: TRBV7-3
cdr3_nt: TGTGCCAGCAGCTTAGAATGGGGCGCCGGCACAGATACGCAGTATTTT
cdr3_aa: CASSLEWGAGTDTQYF

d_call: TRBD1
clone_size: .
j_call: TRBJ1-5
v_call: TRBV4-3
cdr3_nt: TGCGCCAGCAGCCAAGATGGGACAGGGGGACAGCCCCAGCATTTT
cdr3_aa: CASSQDGTGGQPQHF

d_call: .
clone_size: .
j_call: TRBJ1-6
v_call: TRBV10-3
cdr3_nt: TGTGCCATCAGTGAAGTTGGGAGCTCCTATAATTCACCCCTCCACTTT
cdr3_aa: CAISEVGSSYNSPLHF

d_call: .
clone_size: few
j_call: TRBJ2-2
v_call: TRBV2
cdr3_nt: TGTGCCAGCAGTGAAGGGACGAACACCGGGGAGCTGTTTTTT
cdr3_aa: CASSEGTNTGELFF

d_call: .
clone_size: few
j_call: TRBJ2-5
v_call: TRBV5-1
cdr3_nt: TGCGCCAGCAGCTTTAGGTCAGGGGAAGAGACCCAGTACTTC
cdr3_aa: CASSFRSGEETQYF

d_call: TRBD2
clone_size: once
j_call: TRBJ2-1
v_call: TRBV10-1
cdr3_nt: TGCGCCAGCAGAGCTAGCGGGGGGCCCACTCGGCAGTTCTTC
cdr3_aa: CASRASGGPTRQFF

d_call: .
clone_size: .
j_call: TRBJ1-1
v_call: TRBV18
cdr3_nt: TGTGCCAGCTCACCCCGGACAGTCACTGAAGCTTTCTTT
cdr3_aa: CASSPRTVTEAFF

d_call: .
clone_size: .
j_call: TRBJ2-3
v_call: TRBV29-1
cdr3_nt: TGCAGCGTTGACCGGGGAGCAGATACGCAGTATTTT
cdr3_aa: CSVDRGADTQYF